This is a list of T cell receptor beta chains from one sample in a study of T cells in Graves' hyperthyroidism and ophthalmopathy. TCRdb recomputed calls from the multiplex PCR reads with MiXCR, one row per CDR3 protein. The repertoire holds hundreds of thousands of distinct CDR3 sequences, with around a sixth as singletons. Material: blood. These TCRs come from a woman aged 18-35 years with Graves' hyperthyroidism. CDR3s include the opening cysteine and the closing phenylalanine or tryptophan. D genes are given only for firm matches. Only some rows state a clone size, as once, few, many or a class for expanded clones.

abundance	d_gene	v_gene	j_gene	CDR3aa	CDR3nt
.	.	TRBV9	TRBJ2-5	CASSVGTKETQYF	TGTGCCAGCAGCGTAGGGACTAAAGAGACCCAGTACTTC
many	TRBD1	TRBV15	TRBJ2-7	CATSGGQGSYEQYF	TGTGCCACCAGCGGCGGACAGGGCTCCTACGAGCAGTACTTC
many	.	TRBV18	TRBJ2-1	CASSPGPFPSEQFF	TGTGCCAGCTCACCCGGGCCCTTTCCCTCTGAGCAGTTCTTC
.	.	TRBV6-1	TRBJ2-3	CASSRPAAGDTQYF	TGTGCCAGCAGCCGGCCCGCAGCGGGAGATACGCAGTATTTT
many	TRBD1	TRBV5-1	TRBJ2-1	CASSLGTGGGNEQFF	TGCGCCAGCAGCTTGGGGACAGGGGGAGGCAATGAGCAGTTCTTC
many	TRBD2	TRBV11-2	TRBJ2-7	CASSPVPAGGAGEQYF	TGTGCCAGCAGCCCTGTCCCGGCGGGGGGGGCTGGCGAGCAGTACTTC
.	TRBD2	TRBV9	TRBJ2-1	CASSVGPLLAGEYNEQFF	TGTGCCAGCAGCGTAGGTCCCCTCCTAGCGGGAGAGTACAATGAGCAGTTCTTC
few	.	TRBV19	TRBJ2-7	CASSLGPVTYEQYF	TGTGCCAGTAGTTTGGGCCCCGTAACCTACGAGCAGTACTTC
many	TRBD2	TRBV7-3	TRBJ2-1	CASSPTSGTYNEQFF	TGTGCCAGCAGCCCCACTAGCGGCACCTACAATGAGCAGTTCTTC
many	.	TRBV20-1	TRBJ2-1	CSARWLASEQFF	TGCAGTGCTAGATGGCTAGCATCCGAGCAGTTCTTC
few	TRBD1	TRBV7-9	TRBJ1-3	CASSDEQGAAGNTIYF	TGTGCCAGCAGCGATGAACAGGGGGCGGCTGGAAACACCATATATTTT
many	TRBD2	TRBV2	TRBJ2-7	CASRLPKGTGTSGTSYEQYF	TGTGCCAGCAGACTGCCCAAGGGGACAGGGACTAGCGGGACTTCCTACGAGCAGTACTTC
many	.	TRBV29-1	TRBJ2-4	CSVRKGRVASPLAKNIQYF	TGCAGCGTTCGGAAGGGGCGGGTGGCCTCACCCTTAGCCAAAAACATTCAGTACTTC
many	.	TRBV2	TRBJ2-6	CASSGAGANVLTF	TGTGCCAGCAGCGGGGCCGGGGCCAACGTCCTGACTTTC
few	.	TRBV30	TRBJ1-6	CAWSVSVHQGFFPTNSPLHF	TGTGCCTGGAGTGTATCTGTCCACCAGGGGTTCTTTCCAACAAATTCACCCCTCCACTTT
many	.	TRBV30	TRBJ2-3	CAWSGDSTDTQYF	TGTGCCTGGAGTGGAGACAGCACAGATACGCAGTATTTT
many	.	TRBV3-1	TRBJ1-5	CASGRSGNQPQHF	TGTGCCAGCGGCCGGTCAGGGAATCAGCCCCAGCATTTT
many	TRBD1	TRBV11-2	TRBJ2-5	CASSLATGGAETQYF	TGTGCCAGCAGCTTAGCGACAGGGGGGGCAGAGACCCAGTACTTC
.	TRBD1	TRBV28	TRBJ2-5	CASSLRTGWEYF	TGTGCCAGCAGTCTTCGGACAGGGTGGGAGTACTTC
.	.	TRBV2	TRBJ1-4	CASLGGRDRGLNEKLFF	TGTGCCAGTCTGGGGGGCCGGGACCGAGGCCTTAATGAAAAACTGTTTTTT
many	.	TRBV20-1	TRBJ2-3	CSASATLLALNPQDTQYF	TGCAGTGCTAGCGCCACCCTCCTAGCGCTCAACCCACAGGATACGCAGTATTTT
.	.	TRBV7-9	TRBJ2-3	CASSQVVDTQYF	TGTGCCAGCAGCCAGGTGGTAGATACGCAGTATTTT
few	TRBD1	TRBV5-1	TRBJ2-7	CASSLSRGRMGDYEQYF	TGCGCCAGCAGCTTGTCCAGGGGGCGAATGGGAGACTACGAGCAGTACTTC
.	.	TRBV6-1	TRBJ2-3	CASPLPGPRTLASTDTQYF	TGTGCCAGCCCTCTTCCTGGACCGAGGACCTTAGCTAGCACAGATACGCAGTATTTT
many	.	TRBV2	TRBJ2-2	CASRRDLTGELFF	TGTGCCAGCAGGAGGGACCTGACCGGGGAGCTGTTTTTT
many	TRBD2	TRBV6-1	TRBJ2-7	CASTWTSGRSEQYF	TGTGCCAGCACCTGGACTAGCGGGAGAAGCGAGCAGTACTTC
many	.	TRBV7-9	TRBJ1-2	CASSSGSAGPNYGYTF	TGTGCCAGCAGCTCCGGGTCGGCAGGACCTAACTATGGCTACACCTTC
many	TRBD2	TRBV13	TRBJ2-5	CASSLDSSGREETQYF	TGTGCCAGCAGCTTAGACAGTAGCGGGAGAGAAGAGACCCAGTACTTC
many	.	TRBV18	TRBJ1-4	CASSPKTGPIEKLFF	TGTGCCAGCTCACCAAAAACAGGGCCGATTGAAAAACTGTTTTTT
many	.	TRBV6-2/TRBV6-3	TRBJ2-6	CASSSSNPGANVLTF	TGTGCCAGCAGTTCCTCAAATCCTGGGGCCAACGTCCTGACTTTC
many	TRBD2	TRBV11-3	TRBJ2-1	CASTWRLAGDNEQFF	TGTGCCAGCACCTGGCGGCTAGCGGGAGACAATGAGCAGTTCTTC
.	.	TRBV30	TRBJ1-2	CAWSPDSPYGYTF	TGTGCTTGGTCCCCGGACTCACCCTATGGCTACACCTTC
many	.	TRBV7-2	TRBJ2-1	CASSFAMGDEQFF	TGTGCCAGCAGCTTTGCGATGGGTGATGAGCAGTTCTTC
many	.	TRBV6-2/TRBV6-3	TRBJ1-2	CASSSGQLLANYGYTF	TGTGCCAGCAGTTCCGGTCAGCTGTTAGCTAACTATGGCTACACCTTC
many	.	TRBV28	TRBJ2-5	CASRNRGGGEETQYF	TGTGCCAGCAGAAACCGGGGAGGGGGCGAAGAGACCCAGTACTTC
many	.	TRBV19	TRBJ2-7	CASSNRERNEQYF	TGTGCCAGTAGCAACAGGGAACGGAACGAGCAGTACTTC
.	.	TRBV27	TRBJ1-4	CASSYAATNEKLFF	TGTGCCAGCAGTTACGCTGCAACTAATGAAAAACTGTTTTTT
many	.	TRBV7-2	TRBJ1-5	CASSLAGQGVRNQPQHF	TGTGCCAGCAGCTTAGCGGGACAAGGGGTTCGGAATCAGCCCCAGCATTTT
many	.	TRBV7-9	TRBJ1-2	CASSLPGPYGYTF	TGTGCCAGCAGCCTCCCTGGGCCCTATGGCTACACCTTC
once	.	TRBV28	TRBJ1-5	CASSLWLAGVGGDSNQPQHF	TGTGCCAGCAGTTTATGGTTGGCGGGAGTGGGGGGTGATAGCAATCAGCCCCAGCATTTT
few	.	TRBV2	TRBJ2-5	CASRVVLGETQYF	TGTGCCAGCAGGGTAGTCTTAGGGGAGACCCAGTACTTC
many	.	TRBV11-2	TRBJ2-3	CASSPLPRDFYTQYF	TGTGCCAGCAGCCCCCTTCCCCGGGATTTCTATACGCAGTATTTT
many	.	TRBV5-1	TRBJ2-3	CASSPDRIRTDTQYF	TGCGCCAGCAGCCCCGACAGGATTCGCACAGATACGCAGTATTTT
few	TRBD2	TRBV9	TRBJ2-3	CASSVTSGSADTQYF	TGTGCCAGCAGCGTGACTAGCGGGAGTGCAGATACGCAGTATTTT
.	.	TRBV19	TRBJ2-7	CASRLTTRPTYEQYF	TGTGCCAGTAGACTAACTACCCGACCCACCTACGAGCAGTACTTC
many	TRBD1	TRBV20-1	TRBJ1-1	CSTRQGSLNTEAFF	TGCAGTACCAGACAGGGGTCCCTGAACACTGAAGCTTTCTTT
few	.	TRBV12-5	TRBJ1-4	CASGLVQRDGNEKLFF	TGTGCTAGTGGTTTGGTACAACGGGACGGTAATGAAAAACTGTTTTTT
many	.	TRBV12-3/TRBV12-4	TRBJ1-6	CASSLEGRNSPLHF	TGTGCCAGCAGTTTAGAGGGGCGGAATTCACCCCTCCACTTT
many	.	TRBV2	TRBJ2-3	CASSSTILRSTDTQYF	TGTGCCAGCAGCTCGACGATACTACGGAGCACAGATACGCAGTATTTT
many	.	TRBV30	TRBJ1-4	CAWSVRGAEKLFF	TGTGCCTGGAGTGTACGGGGGGCAGAAAAACTGTTTTTT
many	.	TRBV9	TRBJ1-3	CASSVAGLSGNTIYF	TGTGCCAGCAGCGTAGCGGGACTGTCTGGAAACACCATATATTTT
many	.	TRBV28	TRBJ2-7	CASSLARLYEQYF	TGTGCCAGCAGTTTGGCCAGGTTGTACGAGCAGTACTTC
.	.	TRBV10-2	TRBJ1-1	CASSPTGFTEAFF	TGCGCCAGCAGTCCTACAGGGTTCACTGAAGCTTTCTTT
.	.	TRBV6-1	TRBJ2-3	CASSDLTGKRTDTQYF	TGTGCCAGCAGTGACCTTACGGGAAAGCGTACAGATACGCAGTATTTT
few	.	TRBV12-3/TRBV12-4	TRBJ1-2	CVSSFREGVGYGYTF	TGTGTCAGCAGTTTTCGTGAAGGGGTGGGCTATGGCTACACCTTC